The TCR beta chain described here comes from a study of T-cell memory formation after mild COVID-19. In the study overall: The two donors had largely donor-specific TCR clusters.

The study, taken as a whole, reports: The CD4+ clones that contracted clustered mainly within CM and EM, and the CD8+ clones concentrated in EMRA.

Constant-segment primers and 5'RACE yielded cDNA libraries for TCR alpha and TCR beta, each carrying sample barcodes and UMIs. TCRdb re-analysed the 5' RACE reads in MiXCR, keeping a single row per CDR3 protein. This sample has under 300,000 distinct CDR3 sequences, with around 17% found just once. Germline V gene sequence: CDR1 MNHEY, CDR2 SVGAGI. V dropped 7 bases and J dropped 2 bases, with 13 bases sitting between them. This CDR3 comprises 14 residues. There are a few counts of this clonotype. Its target is not known. The J gene is TRBJ2-3, the V gene TRBV6-5; no reliable D call. The TCR comes from a man aged 18 to 30 who had mild COVID-19 (a few samples of this study predate the infection). Cell type and time point are not known. The sample was PBMCs or a T cell subset sorted from them (not recorded which). The CDR3: CASNWGQTTDTQYF. As DNA, the CDR3 is TGTGCCAGCAACTGGGGTCAAACCACAGATACGCAGTATTTT.